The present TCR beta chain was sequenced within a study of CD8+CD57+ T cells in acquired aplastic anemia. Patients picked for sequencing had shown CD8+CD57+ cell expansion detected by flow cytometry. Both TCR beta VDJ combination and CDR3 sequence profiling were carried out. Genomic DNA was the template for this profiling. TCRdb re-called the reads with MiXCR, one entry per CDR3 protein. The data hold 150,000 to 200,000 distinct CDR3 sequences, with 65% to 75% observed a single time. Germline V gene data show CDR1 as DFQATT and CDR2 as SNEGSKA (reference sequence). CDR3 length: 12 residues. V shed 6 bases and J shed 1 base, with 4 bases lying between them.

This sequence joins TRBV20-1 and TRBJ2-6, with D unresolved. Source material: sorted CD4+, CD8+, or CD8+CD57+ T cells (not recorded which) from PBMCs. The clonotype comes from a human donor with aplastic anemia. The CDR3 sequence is CSARSGANVLTF. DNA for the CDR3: TGCAGTGCCCGGTCTGGGGCCAACGTCCTGACTTTC.